This T cell receptor (beta chain) was recorded in a study of T cell responses to AZD1222 COVID-19 vaccine (dated by TCRdb to about 2021). Turning to the overall study: A total of approximately 230 trial participants underwent TCR sequencing, of whom 200 to 220 received two doses of AZD1222 and around 25 received two doses of the MenACWY control vaccine. Trial participants were enrolled by age into subgroups of 18-55, 56-69 and 70-plus years, and 148, 28 and 57 TCR-sequenced participants, respectively, were included in these subgroups. Paper-wide results and their limitations: Spike-specific TCR breadth and depth rose significantly after two AZD1222 doses compared with day 0 and with MenACWY recipients. Conclusions about previously exposed vaccinees are limited because only five to seven AZD1222 recipients were SARS-CoV-2 seropositive at baseline. In the small 56-69-year group, the increase in depth fell short of significance, most likely because of low power. The whole spike protein was spanned by vaccine-associated CD4 TCRs, and dominant responses were seen in regions 160-218 and 743-854. Reportedly, close to half of the unique spike-specific TCRs recognized epitopes lying outside the regions that are mutated in the B.1.351 and B.1.1.7 variants. Participants were mostly white British, with more females than males. The authors suggested clonal diversity may have been underestimated. Because no day 14 peak-response samples were available, the repertoires could be characterized only after the peak T cell response.

The CDR3 regions of human TCRbeta chains were subjected to immunosequencing. In the original analysis: TCRs in the repertoires were matched against a reference library of SARS-CoV-2-specific TCRs that had been generated with the MIRA antigen-specificity platform. Breadth was defined as the fraction of unique TCRs that were SARS-CoV-2-associated. Depth was defined as the fraction of total T cells that were SARS-CoV-2-associated. Using the MIRA data, each spike-specific TCR was assigned both to the spike region to which the TCR was reactive and to a CD4 or CD8 class. Log10-transformed breadth and depth values were compared by one-way ANOVA with Sidak's multiple comparisons tests. What TCRdb holds here is the immuneACCESS table cut down to in-frame rearrangements. Part of the clones is not present; checked against another copy, under half of the missing clones reflect an unresolved V gene, and the others are unexplained. For V, J and clone size, that table is used; D and trimming come from the DNA. The sample table shows more than 100,000 clones, and approximately 90% are seen once. More than 6% of the sample is in the top ten clones.

The meaning of the sample's time point label: about 28 days (+/-7) after the second vaccine dose. AZD1222 recipients whose second dose came at about 4 weeks and those whose second dose came at about 12 weeks were combined into one group, since spike-specific TCR depth and breadth did not differ between the two schedules. Vaccinee samples were obtained from the UK trials COV001 and COV002, which included a single-blind randomized controlled phase 2/3 trial of AZD1222 (ChAdOx1 nCoV-19) in healthy adults. For TCRbeta chain sequencing, PBMC samples were collected from trial participants at day 0 and at day 28 after the second dose. As regards this clone: What antigen it recognizes has not been identified. No qualities accompany the bases; no much larger clone lies one base away.

V and J are truncated by 6 bases and 5 bases respectively, leaving an intervening sequence of 17 bases. From a lookup of the germline V gene (reference sequence), CDR1 and CDR2 are MNHEY and SMNVEV. The CDR3, from cysteine to phenylalanine, totals 15 residues. Left in the record is the CDR3 DNA by itself, 45 bases read in frame from the first base. Sequenced here: peripheral blood, sampled 28 days after the second AZD1222 dose. The sequence joins TRBV27 to TRBJ1-5; a weak D assignment points to TRBD1 (5 bases agree). This receptor was obtained from an adult who received the AZD1222 COVID-19 vaccine. The nucleotides read TGTGCCAGCAGCCCCTTCCACGGGGCGGATCAGCCCCAGCATTTT. This yields the protein CASSPFHGADQPQHF.